The 10 T cell receptor beta chains listed next were all sequenced from one sample in a study of cytomegalovirus exposure and HLA in healthy donors. 60 Vbeta and 13 Jbeta primers were used in PCR. TCRdb's copy holds only in-frame clones and misses some; the assay was immunoSEQ multiplex PCR. This table holds around 120,000 clones, more than 75% found once. The sequencing input was PBMCs. The receptor set was obtained from a man aged 18 to 30 in good health and CMV-seronegative.

A note on this clone: Its ends do not fully match the called genes, so a read error is possible. CDR3 sequence reads: CSSSLIQETQYF. The CDR3 DNA reads TGTTCCAGCAGCTTAATACAAGAGACCCAGTACTTC. The V and J genes are TRBV7-9 and TRBJ2-5; D unclear. Germline CDR1 reads SEHNR; CDR2 reads FQNEAQ (reference sequence). This CDR3 has 12 amino acids.

This clone was seen a single time. The chain has TRBV12-5 and TRBJ2-2; 9 bases map to TRBD1. CDR3 length: 17 residues. Germline lookup yields CDR1 LGHNT and CDR2 FRNRAP. V gave up 0 bases and J gave up 4 bases; unmatched junction bases: 6. CDR3 nucleotides: TGTGCTAGTGGTTTGGTACAGGGGGCCGGAGGCACCGGGGAGCTGTTTTTT. Translating it yields CASGLVQGAGGTGELFF.

The J gene is TRBJ1-2, the V gene TRBV4-3; 7 nucleotides match TRBD1. V shed 1 base and J 0 bases; nucleotides not matched to a gene: 5. Looked up from germline, CDR1 is LGHNA and CDR2 is YSLEER. CDR3 length equals 16 residues. The chain's CDR3 is CASSQGTGTANYGYTF. The DNA of the CDR3 is TGCGCCAGCAGCCAAGGAACCGGGACAGCTAACTATGGCTACACCTTC.

This chain links TRBV7-6 with TRBJ2-5, with 7 bases fitting TRBD1. There are 17 residues in the CDR3. CDR1 and CDR2 (germline): SGHVS, FNYEAQ. Trimming removed 1 base from V and 0 bases from J; junction bases left unmatched: 8. In nucleotides, the CDR3 is TGTGCCAGCAGCTTAGTCGTGGGACAGAGAAACCAAGAGACCCAGTACTTC. Encoded protein: CASSLVVGQRNQETQYF.

This chain joins TRBV7-9 and TRBJ1-1; no clear D. The V and J ends lost 1 base and 3 bases respectively, with 9 bases between them. The CDR3 spans 14 residues. Germline CDR1 SEHNR, CDR2 FQNEAQ (reference sequence). The CDR3 spells CASSLDLRDTEAFF. CDR3 coding DNA: TGTGCCAGCAGCTTAGACCTCCGGGACACTGAAGCTTTCTTT.

The V and J genes are TRBV9 and TRBJ1-5, with D possibly TRBD1 on 6 matching bases. The germline CDR1 and CDR2 sequences are SGDLS and YYNGEE. The CDR3 totals 19 residues. The germline V and J ends were trimmed by 2 bases and 6 bases, with 27 bases remaining between them. In DNA form, the CDR3 reads TGTGCCAGCAGCGTCGGACAGCGTCTTATAACTTCTAGTAGTCAGCCCCAGCATTTT. Translation gives CASSVGQRLITSSSQPQHF. Looking up the rest from reference TRBV9 and TRBJ1-5 gives the full variable domain: DSGVTQTPKHLITATGQRVTLRCSPRSGDLSVYWYQQSLDQGLQFLIQYYNGEERAKGNILERFSAQQFPDLHSELNLSSLELGDSALYFCASSVGQRLITSSSQPQHFGDGTRLSIL.

The chain carries TRBV25-1 and TRBJ1-2; 9 nucleotides align to TRBD1. The trim removed 4 bases at V and 4 bases at J, leaving 4 bases unmatched. This CDR3 region has 14 residues. CDR1 is MGHDK, CDR2 SYGVNS, per germline. The CDR3 region has the DNA TGTGCCAGCAGTGGGGGACAGGGTGTCTATGGCTACACCTTC. This encodes CASSGGQGVYGYTF.

CDR3 coding DNA: TGTGCCAGCAGTGTCTCTGGGAGGGGCGGTGAAAAACTGTTTTTT. This encodes CASSVSGRGGEKLFF. The chain is built from TRBV6-1 and TRBJ1-4; D is perhaps TRBD1 (5 bases). There are 15 residues in the CDR3. V was trimmed by 4 bases and J by 7 bases, leaving 16 bases between them. Germline V gene data show CDR1 as MNHNS and CDR2 as SASEGT.

As DNA, the CDR3 is TGTGCTAGTGGTTTGGTACGTAGCACGGCCTCTGGGGCCAACGTCCTGACTTTC. This translates into CASGLVRSTASGANVLTF. The gene calls are TRBV12-5 and TRBJ2-6, with D unresolved. CDR1 LGHNT and CDR2 FRNRAP come from the germline V gene. V lost 0 bases and J lost 0, with 12 bases in between. The CDR3 consists of 18 residues.

This chain joins TRBV19 and TRBJ1-5, with a possible D match to TRBD1 (5 bases). Germline V gives CDR1 LNHDA, CDR2 SQIVND (reference sequence). The CDR3 extends over 15 amino acids. The V gene lost 4 bases and the J gene lost 0 bases, with 10 bases spanning the gap. The CDR3 region has the DNA TGTGCCAGTAGTAGGGGGACTGATAGCAATCAGCCCCAGCATTTT. Its protein is CASSRGTDSNQPQHF. Full variable domain (outside the CDR3, taken from reference TRBV19 and TRBJ1-5): DGGITQSPKYLFRKEGQNVTLSCEQNLNHDAMYWYRQDPGQGLRLIYYSQIVNDFQKGDIAEGYSVSREKKESFPLTVTSAQKNPTAFYLCASSRGTDSNQPQHFGDGTRLSIL.